This TCR beta chain came from a study of early T cells in non-severe SARS-CoV-2 infection. TCRdb ran MiXCR on the 5' RACE reads and lists one entry per CDR3 protein. Of tens of thousands of distinct CDR3 sequences detected, roughly an eighth appear once; the ten largest clones hold roughly 5.2%. V lost 2 bases to trimming and J lost 6 bases; unmatched junction nucleotides: 7. Germline CDR1 and CDR2: MNHNS and SASEGT. The CDR3 consists of 15 residues. The TCR comes from an adult who was a healthcare worker with PCR-confirmed SARS-CoV-2 infection or an uninfected control (not recorded which). The rearrangement links TRBV6-1 to TRBJ1-2; 9 nucleotides match TRBD1. The sequencing input was whole blood. CDR3 amino acids: CASSEIYGTGHGYTF. CDR3 coding DNA: TGTGCCAGCAGTGAAATATACGGGACAGGGCATGGCTACACCTTC.